The clone carrying this TCR beta chain has ten or more counts. The data originate from a study of early T cells in non-severe SARS-CoV-2 infection. Study overall: Unsorted whole-blood RNA was sequenced in bulk, leaving chains unpaired.

The V gene's germline CDR1 is LNHNV and CDR2 YYDKDF (reference sequence). The junction had 9 bases not matched to a gene; V was cut back by 5 bases and J by 8 bases. This CDR3 is 15 amino acids long. TCRdb re-derived calls from the 5' RACE reads in MiXCR, one entry per CDR3 protein. The profile shows 55,000 to 75,000 distinct CDR3 sequences, roughly 8% of them singletons. The V and J genes are TRBV15 and TRBJ2-1; 10 positions match TRBD2. The sample consisted of whole blood. The source of this sequence is an adult who was a healthcare worker with PCR-confirmed SARS-CoV-2 infection or an uninfected control (not recorded which). Here the CDR3 DNA reads TGTGCCACCAGCTCTACTAGCGGGGTTGGGGATGAGCAGTTCTTC. It yields the protein CATSSTSGVGDEQFF.